The T cell receptor beta chain under discussion was sequenced for a study of OX40 agonist ivuxolimab in advanced cancers. For the study at large: Every 2 weeks, patients received ivuxolimab intravenously, dosed at 0.01 to 10 mg/kg. Whole-study findings and limits: CD4+ T cells averaged fewer expanded clones than CD8+ T cells. Partial responders receiving 0.1-3.0 mg/kg showed among the lowest clonal expansion.

In regard to this clone: Its cognate antigen is unknown.

The CDR3 consists of 13 residues. Germline V gives CDR1 SQVTM, CDR2 ANQGSEA. The V segment lost 3 bases and the J segment 4 bases; nucleotides outside the gene matches: 1. Assay: immunoSEQ multiplex PCR; the TCRdb copy retains only in-frame clones and omits some. The data hold about 64,000 clones, with about 88% observed a single time. This TCR was recovered from an adult with an advanced solid tumor such as melanoma, head and neck, liver or kidney cancer. The chain combines TRBV29-1 with TRBJ1-1; TRBD1 agrees at 11 bases. Sequenced here: CD4+ or CD8+ T cells sorted from blood, sampled in a trial of the OX40 agonist ivuxolimab. The CDR3 sequence is CSVEGTGGTEAFF. The CDR3 bases are TGCAGCGTTGAGGGGACAGGGGGCACTGAAGCTTTCTTT.